This T cell receptor beta chain derives from a study of chemoradiotherapy in HPV16-positive cancers (dated by TCRdb to between 2020 and 2023). Describing the broader study: Candidate HPV-specific T-cell clones and common TCR motifs were defined through functional T-cell assays on cells from a couple of HPV16-positive patients. The candidate HPV-specific TCRs and motifs were subsequently tracked in TCR repertoires obtained from roughly 85 patients with HPV-related cancers. The study set out to ask whether T-cell immunity against the HPV oncoproteins E6 and E7 changes over the course of chemoradiotherapy and whether that immunity affects survival. Study-wide conclusions, independent of this receptor: Expansion of candidate HPV-specific clones and E7-related TCR motifs was observed in the tumor microenvironment during treatment, whereas no such expansion was observed for non-HPV-specific T cells. Among HPV16-positive patients, expansion of HPV-responsive T cells during chemoradiotherapy was associated with better recurrence-free survival. The survival association was reported for HPV16-positive patients, and the functional definition of HPV-specific T cells was derived from only a couple of HPV16-positive patients.

Comment on this clone: What antigen it recognizes has not been identified. The record has no base qualities; no much larger clone is one base away.

To prepare the library, the immunoSEQ multiplex PCR assay was applied. The immuneACCESS repertoire file appears here via TCRdb, limited to in-frame rearrangements. These files lack a portion of the clones; in checked studies, under half of the deficit traces to unresolved V genes, and the cause of the others is not known. In this sample the table shows roughly 14,000 clones, approximately 91% of which occur a single time. Roughly 2.5% of the sample belongs to the ten largest clones. The CDR3 sequence holds 14 residues, the cysteine and phenylalanine included. The read is trimmed to its CDR3 DNA, 42 bases read in frame from base 1. At the junction V is shortened by 10 bases and J by 6 bases, with 18 bases in between. The germline V gene (reference sequence) provides CDR1 SEHNR and CDR2 FQNEAQ. Repertoires were sampled repeatedly over the course of chemoradiotherapy so that clonal expansion in the tumor microenvironment could be followed.

Sequencing used blood, obtained from a patient who underwent chemoradiotherapy. The source is a human donor with HPV-associated anogenital cancer. This chain is built from TRBV7-9 and TRBJ2-2; the D gene is perhaps TRBD1, from 6 matching bases. The nucleotide sequence reads as follows: TGTGCCAATCAAGGGGGTGGTTTCGCCGGGGAGCTGTTTTTT. This sequence encodes CANQGGGFAGELFF. Beyond the CDR3, the reference TRBV7-9 and TRBJ2-2 genes provide the residues; the full variable domain reads: DTGVSQNPRHKITKRGQNVTFRCDPISEHNRLYWYRQTLGQGPEFLTYFQNEAQLEKSRLLSDRFSAERPKGSFSTLEIQRTEQGDSAMYLCANQGGGFAGELFFGEGSRLTVL.